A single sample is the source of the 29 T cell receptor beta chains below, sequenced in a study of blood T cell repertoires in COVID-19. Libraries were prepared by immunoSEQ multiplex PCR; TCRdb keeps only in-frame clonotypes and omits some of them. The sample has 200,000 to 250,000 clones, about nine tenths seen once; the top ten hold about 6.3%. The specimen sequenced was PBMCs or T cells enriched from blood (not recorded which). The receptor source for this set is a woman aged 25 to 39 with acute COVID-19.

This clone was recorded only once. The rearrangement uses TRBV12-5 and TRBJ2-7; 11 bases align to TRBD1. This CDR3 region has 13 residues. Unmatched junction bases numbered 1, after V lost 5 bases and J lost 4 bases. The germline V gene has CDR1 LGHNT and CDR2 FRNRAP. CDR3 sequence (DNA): TGTGCTAGTGGTGGACAGGGGGCGTACGAGCAGTACTTC. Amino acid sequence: CASGGQGAYEQYF.

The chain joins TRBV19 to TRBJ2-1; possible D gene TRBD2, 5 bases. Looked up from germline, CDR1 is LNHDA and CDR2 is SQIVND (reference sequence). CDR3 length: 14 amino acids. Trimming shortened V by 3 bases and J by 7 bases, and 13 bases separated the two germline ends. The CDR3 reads CASSIDPRGNEQFF. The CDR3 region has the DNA TGTGCCAGTAGTATCGATCCGCGAGGGAATGAGCAGTTCTTC.

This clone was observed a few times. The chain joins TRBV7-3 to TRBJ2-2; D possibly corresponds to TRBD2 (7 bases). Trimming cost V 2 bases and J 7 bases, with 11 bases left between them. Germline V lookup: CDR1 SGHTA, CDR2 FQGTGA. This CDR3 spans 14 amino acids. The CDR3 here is CASSLAGAGGELFF. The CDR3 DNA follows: TGTGCCAGCAGCTTAGCGGGGGCGGGCGGGGAGCTGTTTTTT.

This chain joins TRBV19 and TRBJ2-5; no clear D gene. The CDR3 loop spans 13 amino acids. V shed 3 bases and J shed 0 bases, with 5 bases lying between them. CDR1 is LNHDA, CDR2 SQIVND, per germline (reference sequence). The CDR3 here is CASSIQDQETQYF. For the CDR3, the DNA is TGTGCCAGTAGTATCCAGGACCAAGAGACCCAGTACTTC.

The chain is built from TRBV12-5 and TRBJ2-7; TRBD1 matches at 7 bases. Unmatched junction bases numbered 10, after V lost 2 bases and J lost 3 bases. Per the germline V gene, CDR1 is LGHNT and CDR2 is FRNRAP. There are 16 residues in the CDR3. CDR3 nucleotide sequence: TGTGCTAGTGGTTTGCCCTCGACAGGGCTAAGCTACGAGCAGTACTTC. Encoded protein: CASGLPSTGLSYEQYF.

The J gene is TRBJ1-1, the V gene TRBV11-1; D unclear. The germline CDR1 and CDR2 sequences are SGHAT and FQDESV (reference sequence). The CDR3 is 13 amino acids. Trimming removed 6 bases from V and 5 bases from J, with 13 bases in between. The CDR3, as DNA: TGTGCCAGCAGTCCATTTGCGGAGACTGAAGCTTTCTTT. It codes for CASSPFAETEAFF.

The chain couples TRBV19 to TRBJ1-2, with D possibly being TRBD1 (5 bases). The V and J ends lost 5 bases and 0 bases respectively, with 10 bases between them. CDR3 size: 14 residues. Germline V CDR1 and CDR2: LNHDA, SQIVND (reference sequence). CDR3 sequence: CASSWGETNYGYTF. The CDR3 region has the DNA TGTGCCAGTAGTTGGGGCGAAACTAACTATGGCTACACCTTC.

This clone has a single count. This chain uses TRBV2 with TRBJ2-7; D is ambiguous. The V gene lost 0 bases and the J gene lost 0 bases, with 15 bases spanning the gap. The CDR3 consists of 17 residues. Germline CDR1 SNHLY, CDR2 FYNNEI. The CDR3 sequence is CASSEASFALFSYEQYF. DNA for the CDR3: TGTGCCAGCAGTGAAGCGAGCTTCGCACTTTTCTCCTACGAGCAGTACTTC.

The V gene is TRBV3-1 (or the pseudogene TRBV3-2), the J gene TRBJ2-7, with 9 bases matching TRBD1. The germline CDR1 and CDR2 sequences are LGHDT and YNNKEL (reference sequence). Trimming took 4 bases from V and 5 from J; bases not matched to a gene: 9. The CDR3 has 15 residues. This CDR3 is CASSPRDRERDEQYF. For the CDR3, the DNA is TGTGCCAGCAGCCCGAGGGACAGGGAAAGGGACGAGCAGTACTTC.

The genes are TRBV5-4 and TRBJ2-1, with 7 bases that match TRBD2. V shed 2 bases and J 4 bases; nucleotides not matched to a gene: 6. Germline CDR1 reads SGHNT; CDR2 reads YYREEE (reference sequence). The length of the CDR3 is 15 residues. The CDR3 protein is CASSLWGGYYNEQFF. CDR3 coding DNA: TGTGCCAGCAGCTTATGGGGGGGGTATTACAATGAGCAGTTCTTC. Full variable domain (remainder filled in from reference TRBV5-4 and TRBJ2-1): ETGVTQSPTHLIKTRGQQVTLRCSSQSGHNTVSWYQQALGQGPQFIFQYYREEENGRGNFPPRFSGLQFPNYSSELNVNALELDDSALYLCASSLWGGYYNEQFFGPGTRLTVL.

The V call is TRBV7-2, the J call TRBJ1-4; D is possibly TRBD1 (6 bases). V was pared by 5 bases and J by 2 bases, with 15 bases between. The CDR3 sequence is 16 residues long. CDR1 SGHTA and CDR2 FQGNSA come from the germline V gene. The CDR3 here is CASSRKGGATNEKLFF. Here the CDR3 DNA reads TGTGCCAGCAGCCGGAAAGGGGGAGCCACTAATGAAAAACTGTTTTTT.

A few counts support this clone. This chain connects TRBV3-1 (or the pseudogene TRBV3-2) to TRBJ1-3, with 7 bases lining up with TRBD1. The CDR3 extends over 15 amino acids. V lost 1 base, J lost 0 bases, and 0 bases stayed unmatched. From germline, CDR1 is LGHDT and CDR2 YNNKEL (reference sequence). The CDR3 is CASSQGQGSGNTIYF. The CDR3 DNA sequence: TGTGCCAGCAGCCAAGGACAGGGCTCTGGAAACACCATATATTTT.

The CDR3 here is CASSGGGASVTPLHF. The CDR3 DNA sequence: TGTGCCAGCAGCGGGGGCGGAGCCAGCGTGACACCCCTCCACTTT. The V and J genes are TRBV7-9 and TRBJ1-6; perhaps TRBD1 as D (6 bases). With 5 bases removed from V and 11 bases from J, the gap between germline ends came to 19 bases. The CDR3 totals 15 residues. Germline V gene data show CDR1 as SEHNR and CDR2 as FQNEAQ (reference sequence).

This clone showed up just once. CDR3 residues: CATSLDRGTEAFF. The CDR3 DNA is TGTGCCACCAGCCTGGACAGGGGAACTGAAGCTTTCTTT. The chain recombines TRBV15 with TRBJ1-1; 9 positions agree with TRBD1. V lost 5 bases and J lost 5; bases outside the gene matches: 3. This CDR3 has 13 residues. Germline values: CDR1 LNHNV, CDR2 YYDKDF (reference sequence).

DNA of the CDR3: TGTGCCACCAGCAGAGATCAAGCAGGGGGAGCAAATAGCAATCAGCCCCAGCATTTT. As protein: CATSRDQAGGANSNQPQHF. The rearrangement joins TRBV15 to TRBJ1-5, with 7 nucleotides matching TRBD1. The CDR3 contains 19 residues. Trimming at V came to 0 bases and at J to 0 bases, leaving 11 bases not matched to a gene. Germline CDR1 and CDR2: LNHNV and YYDKDF (reference sequence).

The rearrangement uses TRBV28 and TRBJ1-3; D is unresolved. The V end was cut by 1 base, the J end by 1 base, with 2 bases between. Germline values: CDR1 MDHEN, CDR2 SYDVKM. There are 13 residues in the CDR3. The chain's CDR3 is CASSLLSGNTIYF. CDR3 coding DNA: TGTGCCAGCAGTTTATTATCTGGAAACACCATATATTTT.

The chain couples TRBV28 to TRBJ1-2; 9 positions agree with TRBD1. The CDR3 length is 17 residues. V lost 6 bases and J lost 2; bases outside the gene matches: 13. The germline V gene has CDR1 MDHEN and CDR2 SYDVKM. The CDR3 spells CASSPWFKGQGNYGYTF. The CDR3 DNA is TGTGCCAGCAGCCCGTGGTTCAAGGGACAGGGCAACTATGGCTACACCTTC.

The CDR3 protein is CASSQDMTHRDIHYGYTF. CDR3 bases: TGTGCCAGCAGCCAAGATATGACGCACAGGGATATCCACTATGGCTACACCTTC. The rearrangement links TRBV14 to TRBJ1-2; D may be TRBD1 (6 bases). The ends were cut back, 0 bases at V and 3 bases at J, with 20 bases in the middle. The CDR3 has 18 amino acids. Germline V gene sequence: CDR1 SGHDN, CDR2 FVKESK.

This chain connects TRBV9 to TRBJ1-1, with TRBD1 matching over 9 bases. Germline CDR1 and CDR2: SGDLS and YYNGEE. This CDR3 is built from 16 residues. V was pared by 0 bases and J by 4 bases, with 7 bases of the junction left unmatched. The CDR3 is CASSVGPGQGSTEAFF. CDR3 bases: TGTGCCAGCAGCGTAGGTCCGGGACAGGGTAGCACTGAAGCTTTCTTT.

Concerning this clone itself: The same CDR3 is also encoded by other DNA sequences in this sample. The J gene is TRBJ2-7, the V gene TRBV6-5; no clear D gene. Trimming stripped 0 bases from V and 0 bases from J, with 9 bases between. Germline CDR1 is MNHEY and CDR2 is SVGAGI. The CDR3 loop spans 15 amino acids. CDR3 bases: TGTGCCAGCAGTTACTCGCGACTGACCTCCTACGAGCAGTACTTC. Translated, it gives CASSYSRLTSYEQYF.

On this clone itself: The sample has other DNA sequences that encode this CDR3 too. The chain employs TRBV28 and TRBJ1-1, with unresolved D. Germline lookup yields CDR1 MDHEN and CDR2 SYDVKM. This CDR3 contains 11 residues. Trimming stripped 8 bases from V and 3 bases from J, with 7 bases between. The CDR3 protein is CASRSYTEAFF. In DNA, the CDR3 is TGTGCCAGCCGTTCATACACTGAAGCTTTCTTT.

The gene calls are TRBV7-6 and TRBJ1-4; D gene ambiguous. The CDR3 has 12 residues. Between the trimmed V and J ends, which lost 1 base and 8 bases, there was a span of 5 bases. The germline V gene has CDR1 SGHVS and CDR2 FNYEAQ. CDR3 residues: CASSLGPEKLFF. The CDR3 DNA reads TGTGCCAGCAGCTTAGGGCCCGAAAAACTGTTTTTT.

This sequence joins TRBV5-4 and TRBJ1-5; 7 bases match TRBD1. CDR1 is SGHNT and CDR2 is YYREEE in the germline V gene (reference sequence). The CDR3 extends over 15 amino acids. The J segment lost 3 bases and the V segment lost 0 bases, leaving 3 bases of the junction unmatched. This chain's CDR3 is CASSLGDSPNQPQHF. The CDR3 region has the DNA TGTGCCAGCAGCTTGGGGGACAGCCCCAATCAGCCCCAGCATTTT.

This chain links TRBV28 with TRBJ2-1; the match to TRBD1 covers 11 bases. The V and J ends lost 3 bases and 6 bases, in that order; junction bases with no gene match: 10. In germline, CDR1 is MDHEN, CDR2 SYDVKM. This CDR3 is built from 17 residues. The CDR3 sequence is CASSFPRTGGNGNEQFF. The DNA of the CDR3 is TGTGCCAGCAGTTTCCCGAGGACAGGGGGCAATGGCAATGAGCAGTTCTTC.

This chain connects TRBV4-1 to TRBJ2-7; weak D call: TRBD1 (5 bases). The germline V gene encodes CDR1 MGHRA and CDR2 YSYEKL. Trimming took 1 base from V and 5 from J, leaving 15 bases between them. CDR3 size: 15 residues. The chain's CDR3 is CASSQAGGAKDEQYF. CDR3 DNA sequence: TGCGCCAGCAGCCAAGCCGGTGGGGCTAAAGACGAGCAGTACTTC.

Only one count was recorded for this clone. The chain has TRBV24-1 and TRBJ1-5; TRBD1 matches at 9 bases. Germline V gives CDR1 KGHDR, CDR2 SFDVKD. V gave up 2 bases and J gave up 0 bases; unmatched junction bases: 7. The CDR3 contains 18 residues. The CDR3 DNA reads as TGTGCCACCAGTGATTCCGGGACAGGGCCTTATAGCAATCAGCCCCAGCATTTT. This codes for CATSDSGTGPYSNQPQHF.

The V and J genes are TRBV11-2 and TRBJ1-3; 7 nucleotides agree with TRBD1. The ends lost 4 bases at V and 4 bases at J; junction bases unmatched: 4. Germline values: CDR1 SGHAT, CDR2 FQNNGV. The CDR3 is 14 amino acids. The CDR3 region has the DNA TGTGCCAGCAGCTATACAGGGGCCGGAAACACCATATATTTT. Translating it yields CASSYTGAGNTIYF.

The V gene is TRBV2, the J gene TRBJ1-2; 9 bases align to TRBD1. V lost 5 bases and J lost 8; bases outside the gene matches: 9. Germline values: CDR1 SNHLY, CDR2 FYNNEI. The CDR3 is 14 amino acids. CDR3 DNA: TGTGCCAGCAGTTCCGGACAGGGGTTTTTCGGCTACACCTTC. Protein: CASSSGQGFFGYTF.

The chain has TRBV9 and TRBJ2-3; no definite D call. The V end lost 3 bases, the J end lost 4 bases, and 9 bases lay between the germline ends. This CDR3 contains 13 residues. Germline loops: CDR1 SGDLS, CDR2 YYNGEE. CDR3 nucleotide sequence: TGTGCCAGCAGCGCGGTCATCGCAGATACGCAGTATTTT. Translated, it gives CASSAVIADTQYF.